Sequencing of this T cell receptor (beta chain) was carried out in a study of T cell responses to AZD1222 COVID-19 vaccine. Looking at the study overall: Pooled in the analysis were second doses at about 4 or about 12 weeks.

Concerning this clone: Its target is unknown.

TCRdb's table, derived via immunoSEQ multiplex PCR, lists solely in-frame clones and lacks some. This sample has some 22,000 clones, with 82% found just once. The CDR3 length is 12 residues. Per the germline V gene, CDR1 is SGHRS and CDR2 is YFSETQ. The V end lost 0 bases, the J end lost 10 bases, and 10 bases lay between the germline ends. Points from the study as a whole: There were mostly white British donors and more females than males, and clonal diversity was possibly underestimated. It was only after the peak T cell response that any repertoires were sampled. Baseline testing showed seropositivity in only five or six AZD1222 recipients.

Material: peripheral blood, obtained on day 0 of AZD1222 vaccination. The J gene is TRBJ1-1, the V gene TRBV5-1, with D possibly TRBD1 on 6 matching bases. The clonotype comes from an adult in good health. Here the CDR3 DNA reads TGCGCCAGCAGCTTGGACAGGGAAGGAGCTTTCTTT. This encodes CASSLDREGAFF.